This is a list of T cell receptor beta chains from one sample in a study of identical twins. TCRdb independently ran MiXCR on the 5' RACE reads; one entry per CDR3 protein. The sample comprises 240,000 or so distinct CDR3 sequences, roughly 10% of which are singletons, and more than 8.5% rests with the top ten. Sequencing was carried out using memory T cells sorted from blood. These receptors were obtained from a man aged 50-59 years in good health. Both conserved end residues are part of each CDR3. Fields, in order: D gene, CDR3 length, clone size, J gene, V gene, CDR3 protein, CDR3 DNA. A D gene is named only where the DNA matches it firmly. The size entry is marked missing in some rows and otherwise reads once, few, many or a size class.

D gene: TRBD1; CDR3 length: 15; clone size: -; J gene: TRBJ2-7; V gene: TRBV4-3; CDR3 protein: CASSRGRDREYEQYF; CDR3 DNA: TGCGCCAGCAGCCGCGGACGGGACAGGGAATACGAGCAGTACTTC
D gene: -; CDR3 length: 16; clone size: -; J gene: TRBJ1-1; V gene: TRBV7-2; CDR3 protein: CASSLAGTSIGTEAFF; CDR3 DNA: TGTGCCAGCAGCTTAGCCGGGACATCCATAGGCACTGAAGCTTTCTTT
D gene: -; CDR3 length: 15; clone size: -; J gene: TRBJ1-4; V gene: TRBV5-4; CDR3 protein: CASSEGHRGNEKLFF; CDR3 DNA: TGTGCCAGCAGCGAGGGACACCGGGGAAATGAAAAACTGTTTTTT
D gene: -; CDR3 length: 15; clone size: many; J gene: TRBJ1-4; V gene: TRBV9; CDR3 protein: CASSGHTGLGEKLFF; CDR3 DNA: TGTGCCAGCAGCGGCCATACAGGGTTAGGCGAAAAACTGTTTTTT
D gene: -; CDR3 length: 15; clone size: many; J gene: TRBJ1-4; V gene: TRBV5-5; CDR3 protein: CASSPKYATNEKLFF; CDR3 DNA: TGTGCCAGCAGCCCCAAATATGCAACTAATGAAAAACTGTTTTTT
D gene: TRBD1; CDR3 length: 16; clone size: few; J gene: TRBJ2-1; V gene: TRBV28; CDR3 protein: CASSNRGRSSYNEQFF; CDR3 DNA: TGTGCCAGCAGTAACAGGGGCCGGAGCTCCTACAATGAGCAGTTCTTC
D gene: -; CDR3 length: 14; clone size: few; J gene: TRBJ2-2; V gene: TRBV11-2; CDR3 protein: CASSRKGYPGELFF; CDR3 DNA: TGTGCCAGCAGCCGAAAGGGGTACCCCGGGGAGCTGTTTTTT
D gene: -; CDR3 length: 14; clone size: -; J gene: TRBJ1-1; V gene: TRBV6-2/TRBV6-3; CDR3 protein: CASSPTIENTEAFF; CDR3 DNA: TGTGCCAGCAGCCCCACGATAGAGAACACTGAAGCTTTCTTT
D gene: TRBD2; CDR3 length: 13; clone size: few; J gene: TRBJ2-3; V gene: TRBV3-1; CDR3 protein: CASSQVRGTKQYF; CDR3 DNA: TGTGCCAGCAGCCAAGTCCGCGGGACTAAGCAGTATTTT
D gene: TRBD2; CDR3 length: 15; clone size: many; J gene: TRBJ2-5; V gene: TRBV4-2; CDR3 protein: CASSQGSSGEETQYF; CDR3 DNA: TGTGCCAGCAGCCAAGGTTCTAGCGGGGAGGAGACCCAGTACTTC
D gene: -; CDR3 length: 15; clone size: -; J gene: TRBJ1-6; V gene: TRBV18; CDR3 protein: CASSPRTGHLSPLHF; CDR3 DNA: TGTGCCAGCTCACCACGTACGGGACATCTCTCACCCCTCCACTTT
D gene: -; CDR3 length: 13; clone size: many; J gene: TRBJ1-1; V gene: TRBV12-3/TRBV12-4; CDR3 protein: CASSFGVSTEAFF; CDR3 DNA: TGTGCCAGCAGTTTTGGGGTGAGCACTGAAGCTTTCTTT
D gene: TRBD1; CDR3 length: 14; clone size: -; J gene: TRBJ1-2; V gene: TRBV18; CDR3 protein: CASSPRDRDYGYTF; CDR3 DNA: TGTGCCAGCTCACCCCGGGACAGAGACTATGGCTACACCTTC
D gene: -; CDR3 length: 15; clone size: many; J gene: TRBJ1-5; V gene: TRBV29-1; CDR3 protein: CSVEVGGGSNQPQHF; CDR3 DNA: TGCAGCGTTGAAGTGGGTGGGGGATCAAATCAGCCCCAGCATTTT
D gene: TRBD1; CDR3 length: 12; clone size: many; J gene: TRBJ2-7; V gene: TRBV29-1; CDR3 protein: CSAGQGDYEQYF; CDR3 DNA: TGCAGCGCGGGACAGGGAGACTACGAGCAGTACTTC
D gene: -; CDR3 length: 14; clone size: few; J gene: TRBJ2-7; V gene: TRBV10-3; CDR3 protein: CAISDDLRVDEQYF; CDR3 DNA: TGTGCCATCAGTGACGATTTGAGGGTCGACGAGCAGTACTTC
D gene: -; CDR3 length: 15; clone size: few; J gene: TRBJ2-1; V gene: TRBV6-1; CDR3 protein: CASSPTGGFYNEQFF; CDR3 DNA: TGTGCCAGCAGCCCGACGGGGGGCTTCTACAATGAGCAGTTCTTC
D gene: TRBD1; CDR3 length: 15; clone size: -; J gene: TRBJ1-1; V gene: TRBV6-1; CDR3 protein: CASSAQGTGDTEAFF; CDR3 DNA: TGTGCCAGCAGTGCTCAAGGGACAGGGGACACTGAAGCTTTCTTT
D gene: TRBD1; CDR3 length: 14; clone size: many; J gene: TRBJ1-6; V gene: TRBV5-1; CDR3 protein: CASSLAPDRGVLHF; CDR3 DNA: TGCGCCAGCAGCTTGGCCCCGGACAGGGGGGTCCTCCACTTT
D gene: -; CDR3 length: 15; clone size: many; J gene: TRBJ2-7; V gene: TRBV5-1; CDR3 protein: CASSLAGASLYEQYF; CDR3 DNA: TGCGCCAGCAGCTTGGCCGGCGCCTCTCTCTATGAGCAGTACTTC
D gene: -; CDR3 length: 13; clone size: -; J gene: TRBJ1-1; V gene: TRBV12-3/TRBV12-4; CDR3 protein: CASTLGRGEEAFF; CDR3 DNA: TGTGCCAGCACCCTCGGACGAGGGGAGGAAGCTTTCTTT
D gene: TRBD1; CDR3 length: 14; clone size: -; J gene: TRBJ2-7; V gene: TRBV20-1; CDR3 protein: CSAAIDRAPYEQYF; CDR3 DNA: TGCAGTGCTGCCATTGACAGGGCCCCCTACGAGCAGTACTTC
D gene: TRBD1; CDR3 length: 17; clone size: -; J gene: TRBJ2-3; V gene: TRBV20-1; CDR3 protein: CSAGNYRDRGRVDTQYF; CDR3 DNA: TGCAGTGCTGGAAATTACCGGGACAGGGGGCGCGTAGATACGCAGTATTTT
D gene: TRBD1; CDR3 length: 16; clone size: -; J gene: TRBJ2-7; V gene: TRBV28; CDR3 protein: CASSWDRGERIYEQYF; CDR3 DNA: TGTGCCAGCAGTTGGGACAGGGGGGAGAGGATTTACGAGCAGTACTTC
D gene: -; CDR3 length: 13; clone size: few; J gene: TRBJ1-2; V gene: TRBV7-2; CDR3 protein: CASSLGSAYGYTF; CDR3 DNA: TGTGCCAGCAGCTTAGGTTCGGCCTATGGCTACACCTTC
D gene: -; CDR3 length: 14; clone size: many; J gene: TRBJ2-7; V gene: TRBV3-1; CDR3 protein: CASSQVPLGTGKDF; CDR3 DNA: TGTGCCAGCAGCCAAGTCCCGTTGGGCACGGGTAAGGACTTC
D gene: -; CDR3 length: 12; clone size: many; J gene: TRBJ1-1; V gene: TRBV5-4; CDR3 protein: CASTAGATEAFF; CDR3 DNA: TGTGCCAGCACCGCAGGGGCCACTGAAGCTTTCTTT
D gene: -; CDR3 length: 14; clone size: -; J gene: TRBJ1-6; V gene: TRBV20-1; CDR3 protein: CSAKNEGGNSPLHF; CDR3 DNA: TGCAGTGCTAAGAACGAGGGGGGTAATTCACCCCTCCACTTT
D gene: TRBD2; CDR3 length: 16; clone size: -; J gene: TRBJ2-7; V gene: TRBV12-3/TRBV12-4; CDR3 protein: CASSLDPGTSGYQQYF; CDR3 DNA: TGTGCCAGCAGTTTAGACCCCGGGACTAGCGGCTACCAGCAGTACTTC
D gene: TRBD1; CDR3 length: 15; clone size: many; J gene: TRBJ1-1; V gene: TRBV5-1; CDR3 protein: CASSWGQGLYTEAFF; CDR3 DNA: TGCGCCAGCAGCTGGGGACAGGGGCTTTACACTGAAGCTTTCTTT
D gene: TRBD2; CDR3 length: 19; clone size: -; J gene: TRBJ2-6; V gene: TRBV4-2; CDR3 protein: CASSEILAGGTGGANVLTF; CDR3 DNA: TGTGCCAGCAGCGAAATACTAGCGGGGGGAACGGGAGGGGCCAACGTCCTGACTTTC
D gene: -; CDR3 length: 13; clone size: many; J gene: TRBJ2-6; V gene: TRBV6-1; CDR3 protein: CASSKTGWGVLTF; CDR3 DNA: TGTGCCAGCAGTAAGACAGGCTGGGGCGTCCTGACTTTC
D gene: -; CDR3 length: 15; clone size: many; J gene: TRBJ2-7; V gene: TRBV27; CDR3 protein: CASSPLGVGVGEQYF; CDR3 DNA: TGTGCCAGCAGTCCCCTCGGGGTGGGCGTGGGCGAGCAGTACTTC
D gene: TRBD1; CDR3 length: 16; clone size: many; J gene: TRBJ2-1; V gene: TRBV10-3; CDR3 protein: CAISEGQGKVSDEQFF; CDR3 DNA: TGTGCCATCAGTGAGGGACAGGGAAAAGTTTCGGATGAGCAGTTCTTC
D gene: -; CDR3 length: 14; clone size: many; J gene: TRBJ2-7; V gene: TRBV6-5; CDR3 protein: CASSYSMGRMEQYF; CDR3 DNA: TGTGCCAGCAGTTACTCGATGGGAAGGATGGAGCAGTACTTC
D gene: -; CDR3 length: 14; clone size: many; J gene: TRBJ1-2; V gene: TRBV6-1; CDR3 protein: CASSPDGGAIGYTF; CDR3 DNA: TGTGCCAGCAGTCCCGACGGTGGAGCTATTGGCTACACCTTC
D gene: TRBD2; CDR3 length: 15; clone size: many; J gene: TRBJ2-1; V gene: TRBV12-3/TRBV12-4; CDR3 protein: CASRYTSGSDNEQFF; CDR3 DNA: TGTGCCAGCAGGTATACTAGCGGGAGTGACAATGAGCAGTTCTTC
D gene: -; CDR3 length: 13; clone size: few; J gene: TRBJ1-2; V gene: TRBV24-1; CDR3 protein: CATSEEWGGGYTF; CDR3 DNA: TGTGCCACCAGCGAGGAATGGGGCGGTGGCTACACCTTC
D gene: TRBD2; CDR3 length: 11; clone size: few; J gene: TRBJ2-1; V gene: TRBV28; CDR3 protein: CASSSRDYKFF; CDR3 DNA: TGTGCCAGCAGTTCCCGGGACTACAAGTTCTTC
D gene: -; CDR3 length: 12; clone size: -; J gene: TRBJ2-2; V gene: TRBV6-1; CDR3 protein: CASSEIGGELFF; CDR3 DNA: TGTGCCAGCAGTGAAATAGGCGGGGAGCTGTTTTTT
D gene: -; CDR3 length: 14; clone size: many; J gene: TRBJ2-1; V gene: TRBV20-1; CDR3 protein: CSARDIISYNEQFF; CDR3 DNA: TGCAGTGCTAGAGATATCATCTCCTACAATGAGCAGTTCTTC
D gene: TRBD1; CDR3 length: 16; clone size: many; J gene: TRBJ1-1; V gene: TRBV6-1; CDR3 protein: CASSRGQGAFDTEAFF; CDR3 DNA: TGTGCCAGCAGTAGGGGACAGGGGGCGTTTGACACTGAAGCTTTCTTT
D gene: -; CDR3 length: 17; clone size: many; J gene: TRBJ1-3; V gene: TRBV3-1; CDR3 protein: CASSQSFGREAGNTIYF; CDR3 DNA: TGTGCCAGCAGCCAATCCTTTGGACGGGAGGCTGGAAACACCATATATTTT
D gene: -; CDR3 length: 13; clone size: many; J gene: TRBJ2-7; V gene: TRBV25-1; CDR3 protein: CASSPGGGYEQYF; CDR3 DNA: TGTGCCAGCAGCCCAGGAGGTGGATACGAGCAGTACTTC
D gene: -; CDR3 length: 15; clone size: few; J gene: TRBJ1-4; V gene: TRBV20-1; CDR3 protein: CSARPRRFHNEKLFF; CDR3 DNA: TGCAGTGCTAGACCCCGGAGATTCCATAATGAAAAACTGTTTTTT
D gene: -; CDR3 length: 14; clone size: -; J gene: TRBJ2-3; V gene: TRBV4-3; CDR3 protein: CASSQGLGPDTQYF; CDR3 DNA: TGCGCCAGCAGCCAAGGTTTGGGTCCGGATACGCAGTATTTT
D gene: TRBD2; CDR3 length: 14; clone size: few; J gene: TRBJ2-1; V gene: TRBV20-1; CDR3 protein: CSAGRSGRSNEQFF; CDR3 DNA: TGCAGTGCAGGGAGGAGCGGGAGATCCAATGAGCAGTTCTTC
D gene: -; CDR3 length: 13; clone size: many; J gene: TRBJ1-2; V gene: TRBV6-2/TRBV6-3; CDR3 protein: CASSYAMNYGYTF; CDR3 DNA: TGTGCCAGCAGTTACGCGATGAACTATGGCTACACCTTC
D gene: -; CDR3 length: 14; clone size: many; J gene: TRBJ2-2; V gene: TRBV4-1; CDR3 protein: CASSQDSLTGELFF; CDR3 DNA: TGCGCCAGCAGCCAAGATTCGCTGACCGGGGAGCTGTTTTTT
D gene: -; CDR3 length: 16; clone size: many; J gene: TRBJ1-1; V gene: TRBV6-1; CDR3 protein: CASRIQLGGGNTEAFF; CDR3 DNA: TGTGCCAGCAGGATCCAATTGGGGGGGGGGAACACTGAAGCTTTCTTT
D gene: -; CDR3 length: 14; clone size: -; J gene: TRBJ2-7; V gene: TRBV7-6; CDR3 protein: CASRERVGSYEQYF; CDR3 DNA: TGTGCCAGCAGGGAAAGGGTAGGGTCCTACGAGCAGTACTTC
D gene: -; CDR3 length: 14; clone size: -; J gene: TRBJ1-5; V gene: TRBV15; CDR3 protein: CATSSRQVLRPQHF; CDR3 DNA: TGTGCCACCAGCAGTAGACAGGTCTTGAGGCCCCAGCATTTT
D gene: -; CDR3 length: 16; clone size: few; J gene: TRBJ2-7; V gene: TRBV20-1; CDR3 protein: CSARLPGSRGAGEQYF; CDR3 DNA: TGCAGTGCTAGATTACCGGGGAGCCGGGGGGCGGGAGAGCAGTACTTC
D gene: TRBD1; CDR3 length: 12; clone size: few; J gene: TRBJ1-1; V gene: TRBV7-9; CDR3 protein: CASSHRGTEAFF; CDR3 DNA: TGTGCCAGCAGCCACAGGGGAACTGAAGCTTTCTTT
D gene: -; CDR3 length: 12; clone size: many; J gene: TRBJ1-2; V gene: TRBV7-2; CDR3 protein: CASSLDKGGYTF; CDR3 DNA: TGTGCCAGCAGCTTAGATAAGGGGGGCTACACCTTC
D gene: -; CDR3 length: 11; clone size: many; J gene: TRBJ1-5; V gene: TRBV28; CDR3 protein: CASSSTGPQHF; CDR3 DNA: TGTGCCAGCAGTTCTACGGGGCCCCAGCATTTT
D gene: TRBD1; CDR3 length: 14; clone size: few; J gene: TRBJ1-2; V gene: TRBV7-9; CDR3 protein: CASSQRQGAHGYTF; CDR3 DNA: TGTGCCAGCAGCCAGAGACAGGGGGCGCATGGCTACACCTTC
D gene: -; CDR3 length: 12; clone size: few; J gene: TRBJ2-1; V gene: TRBV7-6; CDR3 protein: CASSLDVGEQFF; CDR3 DNA: TGTGCCAGCAGCTTAGACGTGGGAGAGCAGTTCTTC
D gene: -; CDR3 length: 13; clone size: -; J gene: TRBJ2-6; V gene: TRBV29-1; CDR3 protein: CSVRDSGANVLTF; CDR3 DNA: TGCAGCGTGAGGGACTCTGGGGCCAACGTCCTGACTTTC